What follows is one T cell receptor (beta chain) and its context. Its antigen is currently unknown. This CDR3 has 12 amino acids. Trimming shortened V by 9 bases and J by 6 bases, and 12 bases separated the two germline ends. This sample is part of a study of response to subunit inactivated influenza vaccine. One entry per CDR3 protein, called by TCRdb with MiXCR from the RT-PCR reads. The sample yields 700,000 to 800,000 distinct CDR3 sequences, about 18% seen once. Points from the study as a whole: New T cells are recruited in small numbers by each seasonal influenza vaccination, according to the authors' suggestion.

The sample was PBMCs from blood, taken more than 4 days after vaccination. The chain joins TRBV12-3 or TRBV12-4 to TRBJ2-1, with unresolved D. This sequence was found in a man aged 50 to 59 who received an inactivated influenza vaccine. The CDR3 bases are TGTGCCAGATTGAAGGGTAGCAATGAGCAGTTCTTC. Its translation: CARLKGSNEQFF.